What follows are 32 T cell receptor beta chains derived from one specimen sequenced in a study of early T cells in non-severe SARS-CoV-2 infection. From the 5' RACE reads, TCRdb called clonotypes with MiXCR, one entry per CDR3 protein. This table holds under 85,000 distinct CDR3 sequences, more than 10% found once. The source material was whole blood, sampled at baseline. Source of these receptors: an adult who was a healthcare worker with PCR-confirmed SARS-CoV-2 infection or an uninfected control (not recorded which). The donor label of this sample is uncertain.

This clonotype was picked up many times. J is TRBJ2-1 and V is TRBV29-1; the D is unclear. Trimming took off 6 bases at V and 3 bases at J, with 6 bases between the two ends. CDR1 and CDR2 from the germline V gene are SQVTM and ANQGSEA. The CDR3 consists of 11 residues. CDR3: CSVQNYNEQFF. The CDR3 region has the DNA TGCAGCGTGCAGAACTACAATGAGCAGTTCTTC.

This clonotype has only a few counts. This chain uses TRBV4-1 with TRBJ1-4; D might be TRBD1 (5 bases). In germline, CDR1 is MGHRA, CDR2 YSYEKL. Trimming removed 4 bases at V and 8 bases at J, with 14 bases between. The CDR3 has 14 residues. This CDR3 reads CASSPDGGSEKLFF. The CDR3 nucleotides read TGCGCCAGCAGCCCAGACGGGGGGTCAGAAAAACTGTTTTTT.

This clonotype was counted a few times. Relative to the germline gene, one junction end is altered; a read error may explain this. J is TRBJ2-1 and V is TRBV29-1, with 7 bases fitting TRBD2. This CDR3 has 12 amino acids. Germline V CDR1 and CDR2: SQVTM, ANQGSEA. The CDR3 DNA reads TGCAGCGCCCCCGGTGGGAGCGGGACCGGTATCTTC. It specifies CSAPGGSGTGIF.

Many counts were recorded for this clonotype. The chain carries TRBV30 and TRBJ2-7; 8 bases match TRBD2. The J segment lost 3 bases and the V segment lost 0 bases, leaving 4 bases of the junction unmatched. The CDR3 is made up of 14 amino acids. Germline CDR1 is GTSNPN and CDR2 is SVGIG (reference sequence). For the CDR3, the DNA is TGTGCCTGGAGTGTTCCCGGGGGGGACTACGAGCAGTACTTC. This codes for CAWSVPGGDYEQYF.

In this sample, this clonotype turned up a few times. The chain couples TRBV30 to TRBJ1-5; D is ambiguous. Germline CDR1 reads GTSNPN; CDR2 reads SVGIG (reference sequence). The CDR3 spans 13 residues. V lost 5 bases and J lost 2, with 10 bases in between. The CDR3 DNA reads TGTGCCTGGGCCGCTGCGGGCAATCAGCCCCAGCATTTT. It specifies CAWAAAGNQPQHF.

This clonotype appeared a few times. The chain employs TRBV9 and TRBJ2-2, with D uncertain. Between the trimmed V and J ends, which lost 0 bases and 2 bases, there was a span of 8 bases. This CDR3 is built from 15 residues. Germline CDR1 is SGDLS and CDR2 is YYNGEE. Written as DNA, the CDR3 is TGTGCCAGCAGCGTAGGGGATCCCAACACCGGGGAGCTGTTTTTT. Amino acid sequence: CASSVGDPNTGELFF.

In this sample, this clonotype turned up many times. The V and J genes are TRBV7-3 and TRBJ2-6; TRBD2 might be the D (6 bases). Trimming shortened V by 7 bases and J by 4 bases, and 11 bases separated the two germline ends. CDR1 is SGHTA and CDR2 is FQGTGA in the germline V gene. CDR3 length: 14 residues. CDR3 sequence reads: CASTGGEGANVLTF. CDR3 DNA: TGTGCCAGCACCGGGGGTGAGGGGGCCAACGTCCTGACTTTC.

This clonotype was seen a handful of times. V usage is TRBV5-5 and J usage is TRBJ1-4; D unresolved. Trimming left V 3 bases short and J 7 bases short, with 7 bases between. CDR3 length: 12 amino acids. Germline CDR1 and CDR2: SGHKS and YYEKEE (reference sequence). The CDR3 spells CASSSRGEKLFF. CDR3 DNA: TGTGCCAGCAGCTCTCGGGGTGAAAAACTGTTTTTT.

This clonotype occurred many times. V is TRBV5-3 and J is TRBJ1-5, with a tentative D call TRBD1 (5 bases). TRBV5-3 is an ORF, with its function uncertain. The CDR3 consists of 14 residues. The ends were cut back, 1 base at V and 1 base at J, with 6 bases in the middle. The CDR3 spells CARSLWGSNQPQHF. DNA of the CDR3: TGTGCCAGAAGCTTGTGGGGGAGCAATCAGCCCCAGCATTTT.

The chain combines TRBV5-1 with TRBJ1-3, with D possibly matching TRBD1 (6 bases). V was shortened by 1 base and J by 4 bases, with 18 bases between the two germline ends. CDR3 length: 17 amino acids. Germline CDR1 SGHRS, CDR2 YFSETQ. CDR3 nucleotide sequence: TGCGCCAGCAGCTTGAGCCATACAGGGACGTACGGAAACACCATATATTTT. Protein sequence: CASSLSHTGTYGNTIYF.

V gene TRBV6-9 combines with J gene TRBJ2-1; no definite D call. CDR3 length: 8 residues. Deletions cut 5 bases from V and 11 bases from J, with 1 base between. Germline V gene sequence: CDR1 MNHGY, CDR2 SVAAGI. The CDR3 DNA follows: TGTGCCAGCAGTCAGCAGTTCTTC. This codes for CASSQQFF.

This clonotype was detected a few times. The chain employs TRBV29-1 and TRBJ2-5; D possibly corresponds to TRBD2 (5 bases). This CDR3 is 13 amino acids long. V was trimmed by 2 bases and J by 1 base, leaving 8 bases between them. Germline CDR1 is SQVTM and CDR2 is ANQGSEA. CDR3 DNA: TGCAGCGTTGAATGGGAGATCCAAGAGACCCAGTACTTC. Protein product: CSVEWEIQETQYF. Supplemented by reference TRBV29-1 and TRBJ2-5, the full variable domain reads SAVISQKPSRDICQRGTSLTIQCQVDSQVTMMFWYRQQPGQSLTLIATANQGSEATYESGFVIDKFPISRPNLTFSTLTVSNMSPEDSSIYLCSVEWEIQETQYFGPGTRLLVL.

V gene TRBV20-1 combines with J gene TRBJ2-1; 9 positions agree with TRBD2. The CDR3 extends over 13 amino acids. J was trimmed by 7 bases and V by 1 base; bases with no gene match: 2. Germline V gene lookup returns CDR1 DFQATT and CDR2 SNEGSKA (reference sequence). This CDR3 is CSARGTSENEQFF. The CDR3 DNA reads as TGCAGTGCTAGAGGGACTAGCGAAAATGAGCAGTTCTTC.

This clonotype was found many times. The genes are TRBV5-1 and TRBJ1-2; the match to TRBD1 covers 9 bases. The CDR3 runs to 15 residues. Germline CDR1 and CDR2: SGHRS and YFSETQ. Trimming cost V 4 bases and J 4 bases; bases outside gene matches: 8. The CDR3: CASSLKTGGVYGYTF. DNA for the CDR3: TGCGCCAGCAGCCTAAAGACAGGGGGAGTCTATGGCTACACCTTC.

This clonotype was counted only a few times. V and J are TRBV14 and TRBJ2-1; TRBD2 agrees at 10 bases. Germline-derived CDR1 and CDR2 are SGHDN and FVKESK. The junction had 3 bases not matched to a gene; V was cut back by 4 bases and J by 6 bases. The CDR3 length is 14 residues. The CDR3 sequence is CASSRLAGANEQFF. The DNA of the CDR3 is TGTGCCAGCAGCCGACTAGCGGGTGCCAATGAGCAGTTCTTC.

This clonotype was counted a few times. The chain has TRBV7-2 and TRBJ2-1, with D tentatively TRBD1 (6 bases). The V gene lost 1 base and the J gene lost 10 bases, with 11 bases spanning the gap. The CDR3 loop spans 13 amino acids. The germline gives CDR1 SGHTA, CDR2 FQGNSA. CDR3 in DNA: TGTGCCAGCAGCTTAGGGGGGACACGGGAGCAGTTCTTC. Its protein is CASSLGGTREQFF.

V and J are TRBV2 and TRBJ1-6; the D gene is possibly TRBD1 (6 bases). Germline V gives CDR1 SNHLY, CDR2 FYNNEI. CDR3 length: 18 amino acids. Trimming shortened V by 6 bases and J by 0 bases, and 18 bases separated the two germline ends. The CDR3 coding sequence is TGTGCCAGCAGACCCATCCGCCAGGACAGCTCCTATAATTCACCCCTCCACTTT. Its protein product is CASRPIRQDSSYNSPLHF. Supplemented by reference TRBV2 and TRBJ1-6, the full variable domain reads EPEVTQTPSHQVTQMGQEVILRCVPISNHLYFYWYRQILGQKVEFLVSFYNNEISEKSEIFDDQFSVERPDGSNFTLKIRSTKLEDSAMYFCASRPIRQDSSYNSPLHFGNGTRLTVT.

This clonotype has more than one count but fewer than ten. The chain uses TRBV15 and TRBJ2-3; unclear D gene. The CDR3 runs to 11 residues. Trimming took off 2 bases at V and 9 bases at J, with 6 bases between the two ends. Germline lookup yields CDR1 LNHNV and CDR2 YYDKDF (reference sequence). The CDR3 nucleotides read TGTGCCACCAGCAGACGTACGACGCAGTATTTT. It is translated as CATSRRTTQYF.

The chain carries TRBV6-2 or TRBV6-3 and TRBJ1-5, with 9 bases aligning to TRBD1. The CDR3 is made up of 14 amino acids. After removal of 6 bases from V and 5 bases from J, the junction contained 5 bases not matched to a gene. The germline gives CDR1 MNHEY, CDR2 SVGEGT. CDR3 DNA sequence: TGTGCCAGCAGCCCAGACAGGGGGGATCAGCCCCAGCATTTT. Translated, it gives CASSPDRGDQPQHF.

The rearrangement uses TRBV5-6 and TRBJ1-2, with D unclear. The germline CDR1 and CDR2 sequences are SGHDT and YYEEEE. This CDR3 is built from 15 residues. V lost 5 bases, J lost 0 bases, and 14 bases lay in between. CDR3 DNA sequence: TGTGCCAGCAGTCTTAACTTGGGAGCTAACTATGGCTACACCTTC. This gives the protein CASSLNLGANYGYTF.

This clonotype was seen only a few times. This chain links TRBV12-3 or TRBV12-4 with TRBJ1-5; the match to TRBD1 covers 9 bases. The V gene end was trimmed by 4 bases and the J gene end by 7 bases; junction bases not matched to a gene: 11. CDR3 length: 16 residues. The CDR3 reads CASSSPGQGGRQPQHF. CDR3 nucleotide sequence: TGTGCCAGCAGTTCCCCGGGACAGGGAGGGCGACAGCCCCAGCATTTT.

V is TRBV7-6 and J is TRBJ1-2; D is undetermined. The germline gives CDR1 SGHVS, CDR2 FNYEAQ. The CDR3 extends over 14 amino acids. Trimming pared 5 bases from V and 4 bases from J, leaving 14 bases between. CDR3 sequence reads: CASSPDAGSYGYTF. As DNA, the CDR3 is TGTGCCAGCAGCCCGGACGCGGGGAGCTATGGCTACACCTTC.

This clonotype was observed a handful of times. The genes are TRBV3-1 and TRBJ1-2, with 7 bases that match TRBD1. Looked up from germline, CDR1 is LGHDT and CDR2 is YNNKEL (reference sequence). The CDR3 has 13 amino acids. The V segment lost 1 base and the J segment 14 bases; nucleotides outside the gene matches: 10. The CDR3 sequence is CASSQAGDRAPTF. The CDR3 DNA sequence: TGTGCCAGCAGCCAAGCCGGAGACAGGGCCCCTACCTTC.

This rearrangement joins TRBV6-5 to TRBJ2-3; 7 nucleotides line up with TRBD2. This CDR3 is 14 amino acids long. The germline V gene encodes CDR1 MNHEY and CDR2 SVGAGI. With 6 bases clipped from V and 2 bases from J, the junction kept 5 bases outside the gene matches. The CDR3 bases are TGTGCCAGCAGAAATCGGGGGGACACAGATACGCAGTATTTT. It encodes CASRNRGDTDTQYF.

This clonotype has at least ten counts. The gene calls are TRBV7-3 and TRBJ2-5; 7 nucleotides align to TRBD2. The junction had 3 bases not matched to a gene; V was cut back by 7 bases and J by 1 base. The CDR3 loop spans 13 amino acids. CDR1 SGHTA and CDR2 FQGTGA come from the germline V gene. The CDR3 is CASTGGRQETQYF. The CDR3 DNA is TGTGCCAGCACGGGGGGTCGCCAAGAGACCCAGTACTTC.

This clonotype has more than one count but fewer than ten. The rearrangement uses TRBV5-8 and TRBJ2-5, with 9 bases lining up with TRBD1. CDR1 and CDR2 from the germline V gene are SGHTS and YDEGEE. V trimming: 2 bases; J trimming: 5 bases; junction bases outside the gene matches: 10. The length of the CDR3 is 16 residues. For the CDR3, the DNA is TGTGCCAGCAGCTTTAAACCGGGACAGGGTCATGAGACCCAGTACTTC. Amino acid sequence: CASSFKPGQGHETQYF.

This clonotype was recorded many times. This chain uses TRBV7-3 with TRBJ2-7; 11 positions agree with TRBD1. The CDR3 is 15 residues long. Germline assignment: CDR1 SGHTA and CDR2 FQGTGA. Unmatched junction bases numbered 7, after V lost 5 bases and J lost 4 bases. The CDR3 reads CASSPGGTGGYEQYF. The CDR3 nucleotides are TGTGCCAGCAGCCCAGGAGGGACAGGGGGATACGAGCAGTACTTC.

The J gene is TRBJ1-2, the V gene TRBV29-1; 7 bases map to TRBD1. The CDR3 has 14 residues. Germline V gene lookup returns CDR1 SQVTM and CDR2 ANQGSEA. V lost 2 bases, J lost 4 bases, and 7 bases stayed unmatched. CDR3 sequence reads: CSVERQGQSYGYTF. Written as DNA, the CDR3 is TGCAGCGTTGAACGCCAGGGACAGAGCTATGGCTACACCTTC.

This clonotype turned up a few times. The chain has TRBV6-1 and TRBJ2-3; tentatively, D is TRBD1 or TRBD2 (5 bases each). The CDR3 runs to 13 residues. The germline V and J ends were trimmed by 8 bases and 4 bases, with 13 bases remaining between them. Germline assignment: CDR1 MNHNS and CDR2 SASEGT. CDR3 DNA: TGTGCCAGCGAACGGCGAGGGGCAGATACGCAGTATTTT. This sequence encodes CASERRGADTQYF.

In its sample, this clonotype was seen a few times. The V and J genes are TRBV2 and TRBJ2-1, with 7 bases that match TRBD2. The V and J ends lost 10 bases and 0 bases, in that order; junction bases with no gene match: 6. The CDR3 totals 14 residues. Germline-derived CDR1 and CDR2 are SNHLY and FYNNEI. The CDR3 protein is CANQLAVSYNEQFF. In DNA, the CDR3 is TGTGCCAACCAGCTAGCGGTCTCCTACAATGAGCAGTTCTTC.

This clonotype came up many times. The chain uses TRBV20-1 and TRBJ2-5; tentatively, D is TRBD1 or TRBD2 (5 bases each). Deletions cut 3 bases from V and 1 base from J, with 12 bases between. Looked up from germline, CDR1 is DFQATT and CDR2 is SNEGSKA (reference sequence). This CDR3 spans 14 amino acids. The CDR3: CSARIWDRQETQYF. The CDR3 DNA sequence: TGCAGTGCTAGGATTTGGGACCGCCAAGAGACCCAGTACTTC.

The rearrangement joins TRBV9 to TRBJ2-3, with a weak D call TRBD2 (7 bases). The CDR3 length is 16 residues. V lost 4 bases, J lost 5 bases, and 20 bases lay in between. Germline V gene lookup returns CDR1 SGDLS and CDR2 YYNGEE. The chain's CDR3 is CASSIIPGGPGDTQYF. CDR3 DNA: TGTGCCAGCAGCATTATACCGGGGGGCCCGGGAGATACGCAGTATTTT.